The 14 T cell receptor beta chains presented below share a single source sample, sequenced in a study of OX40 agonist ivuxolimab in advanced cancers. Here immunoSEQ multiplex PCR was the method, and the copy in TCRdb shows in-frame clones only, minus some. The table has approximately 94,000 clones, 90% to 95% seen once. This specimen was CD4+ or CD8+ T cells sorted from blood, taken in a trial of the OX40 agonist ivuxolimab. These TCRs come from an adult with an advanced solid tumor such as melanoma, head and neck, liver or kidney cancer.

The gene calls are TRBV19 and TRBJ1-5; D gene uncertain. Germline V gene sequence: CDR1 LNHDA, CDR2 SQIVND (reference sequence). V gave up 5 bases and J gave up 1 base, with 3 bases separating them. The CDR3 has 12 amino acids. CDR3 amino acids: CASSPSNQPQHF. DNA of the CDR3: TGTGCCAGTAGTCCGAGCAATCAGCCCCAGCATTTT.

The chain couples TRBV29-1 to TRBJ1-3; the D is unclear. V was trimmed by 5 bases and J by 0 bases, leaving 11 bases between them. CDR1 and CDR2 (germline): SQVTM, ANQGSEA. The CDR3 runs to 14 residues. The CDR3, as DNA: TGCAGCGTTTATTTGGGAGTCTCTGGAAACACCATATATTTT. Its protein is CSVYLGVSGNTIYF.

The chain employs TRBV7-2 and TRBJ2-3; 13 nucleotides agree with TRBD2. The V gene end was trimmed by 4 bases and the J gene end by 4 bases; junction bases not matched to a gene: 5. Germline CDR1 SGHTA, CDR2 FQGNSA. The CDR3 length is 16 residues. The CDR3 sequence is CASSSGLAGEADTQYF. Written as DNA, the CDR3 is TGTGCCAGCAGCTCAGGACTAGCGGGAGAGGCAGATACGCAGTATTTT.

This clone was seen just once. The J gene is TRBJ1-1, the V gene TRBV7-2; D is perhaps TRBD1 (5 bases). The length of the CDR3 is 14 residues. Germline CDR1 and CDR2: SGHTA and FQGNSA. Trimming pared 3 bases from V and 1 base from J, leaving 9 bases between. Here the CDR3 DNA reads TGTGCCAGCAGCTTGACCCAGGGGAACACTGAAGCTTTCTTT. It specifies CASSLTQGNTEAFF.

The rearrangement links TRBV5-1 to TRBJ2-3, with 7 bases identical to TRBD2. The junction had 13 bases not matched to a gene; V was cut back by 4 bases and J by 2 bases. Per germline, CDR1 SGHRS and CDR2 YFSETQ. The CDR3 runs 17 residues. In DNA, the CDR3 is TGCGCCAGCAGCCTACCCCGCACGGGACTATCCACAGATACGCAGTATTTT. This gives the protein CASSLPRTGLSTDTQYF.

V gene TRBV5-1 combines with J gene TRBJ1-1, with 7 bases aligning to TRBD1. With 4 bases clipped from V and 5 bases from J, the junction kept 8 bases outside the gene matches. This CDR3 is 14 amino acids long. The germline CDR1 and CDR2 sequences are SGHRS and YFSETQ. The CDR3, as DNA: TGCGCCAGCAGCCGACCGGGACAGTGGACTGAAGCTTTCTTT. It is translated as CASSRPGQWTEAFF.

The V gene is TRBV6-5, the J gene TRBJ2-1, with 7 bases identical to TRBD2. The CDR3 length is 13 residues. Per germline, CDR1 MNHEY and CDR2 SVGAGI. The J segment lost 12 bases and the V segment lost 6 bases, leaving 11 bases of the junction unmatched. The CDR3 sequence: CASSRGRGRGQFF. The CDR3, as DNA: TGTGCCAGCAGCCGAGGCCGAGGGAGGGGGCAGTTCTTC.

The V and J genes are TRBV5-1 and TRBJ1-5, with no clear D. With 2 bases removed from V and 0 bases from J, the gap between germline ends came to 9 bases. The CDR3 is 15 amino acids. The V gene's germline CDR1 is SGHRS and CDR2 YFSETQ. The CDR3 DNA reads as TGCGCCAGCAGCTTTACCGGGAGTAGCAATCAGCCCCAGCATTTT. Encoded protein: CASSFTGSSNQPQHF.

The rearrangement joins TRBV19 to TRBJ1-5; no definite D call. This CDR3 has 12 amino acids. CDR1 LNHDA and CDR2 SQIVND come from the germline V gene (reference sequence). Trimming took off 5 bases at V and 6 bases at J, with 8 bases between the two ends. The CDR3 DNA reads TGTGCCAGTAGTGAGTCGGTTCAGCCCCAGCATTTT. This codes for CASSESVQPQHF.

The chain recombines TRBV9 with TRBJ1-3, with D maybe TRBD1 (5 bases). The CDR3 loop spans 17 amino acids. Per germline, CDR1 SGDLS and CDR2 YYNGEE. Trimming took 0 bases from V and 0 from J, leaving 13 bases between them. The CDR3 reads CASSVAGSGVSGNTIYF. The CDR3 region has the DNA TGTGCCAGCAGCGTAGCTGGTTCGGGGGTCTCTGGAAACACCATATATTTT.

V usage is TRBV30 and J usage is TRBJ1-5; 7 bases agree with TRBD1. The germline CDR1 and CDR2 sequences are GTSNPN and SVGIG (reference sequence). Trimming at V came to 7 bases and at J to 0 bases, leaving 9 bases not matched to a gene. The CDR3 is 15 amino acids. The CDR3 protein is CAYRDRAFSNQPQHF. The CDR3 DNA reads as TGTGCCTACCGGGACAGAGCGTTTAGCAATCAGCCCCAGCATTTT.

The chain is built from TRBV5-1 and TRBJ2-5, with 7 bases identical to TRBD2. The J call may be wrong; the DNA end is better matched by TRBJ2-7. Germline CDR1 and CDR2: SGHRS and YFSETQ. The CDR3 totals 14 residues. The CDR3 DNA is TGCGCCAGCAGCCGGGGGGACTCCTCCTACGAGCAGTACTTC. This sequence encodes CASSRGDSSYEQYF.

The J gene is TRBJ1-6, the V gene TRBV19; D gene uncertain. V shed 2 bases and J shed 13 bases, with 12 bases lying between them. The CDR3 sequence is 13 residues long. Germline V CDR1 and CDR2: LNHDA, SQIVND (reference sequence). The CDR3 reads CASSIRVQGPLHF. CDR3 nucleotides: TGTGCCAGTAGTATAAGGGTTCAAGGGCCCCTCCACTTT.

The genes are TRBV28 and TRBJ2-7, with a tentative D call TRBD2 (5 bases). V shed 8 bases and J shed 2 bases, with 19 bases lying between them. This CDR3 is built from 15 residues. Per the germline V gene, CDR1 is MDHEN and CDR2 is SYDVKM. In nucleotides, the CDR3 is TGTGCCAGCGGCCGGCTTGAGGGCAGCGCCTACGAGCAGTACTTC. The encoded protein is CASGRLEGSAYEQYF.